A selection of T cell receptor beta chains follows, all from one sample in a study of blood T cells in healthy people across ages. TCRdb processed the 5' RACE reads anew with MiXCR; each CDR3 protein has one entry. The sample contains roughly 2 million distinct CDR3 sequences, 49% of which appear only once. Sequenced material: blood. These receptors were collected from a woman aged 40 to 50 in good health. CDR3s include the opening cysteine and the closing phenylalanine or tryptophan. D genes are given only for firm matches. Expanded clones get a size class; other rows say once, few or many, or leave the size out.

J: TRBJ2-1
D: TRBD1
size: few
V: TRBV5-1
CDR3: CASSLTPGQGLEQFF
DNA: TGCGCCAGCAGCCTTACCCCGGGACAGGGACTTGAGCAGTTCTTC

J: TRBJ2-7
D: .
size: few
V: TRBV28
CDR3: CASSLSIIPYEQYF
DNA: TGTGCCAGCAGTTTATCCATCATCCCCTACGAGCAGTACTTC

J: TRBJ2-5
D: .
size: .
V: TRBV7-9
CDR3: CASSLRSEETQYF
DNA: TGTGCCAGCAGCTTAAGGTCGGAGGAGACCCAGTACTTC

J: TRBJ1-2
D: .
size: .
V: TRBV27
CDR3: CASMTQATNYGYTF
DNA: TGTGCCAGCATGACCCAAGCCACTAACTATGGCTACACCTTC

J: TRBJ2-7
D: .
size: few
V: TRBV4-2
CDR3: CASSQERRQIYEQYF
DNA: TGTGCCAGCAGCCAAGAACGACGTCAGATCTACGAGCAGTACTTC

J: TRBJ2-6
D: TRBD1
size: once
V: TRBV27
CDR3: CASSRSTGAGANVLTF
DNA: TGTGCCAGCAGCCGTTCTACAGGGGCTGGGGCCAACGTCCTGACTTTC

J: TRBJ1-2
D: .
size: few
V: TRBV21-1
CDR3: CASTGIYGYTF
DNA: TGTGCCAGCACAGGGATTTATGGCTACACCTTC

J: TRBJ1-2
D: .
size: .
V: TRBV6-5
CDR3: CASRLTVTSLNYGYTF
DNA: TGTGCCAGCAGGTTGACAGTAACGTCCCTTAACTATGGCTACACCTTC

J: TRBJ2-5
D: .
size: few
V: TRBV13
CDR3: CASRPTLKGVRQETQYF
DNA: TGTGCCAGCAGGCCAACTCTCAAGGGCGTCCGGCAAGAGACCCAGTACTTC

J: TRBJ2-5
D: .
size: .
V: TRBV7-2
CDR3: CASTWRGGVQETQYF
DNA: TGTGCCAGCACCTGGAGGGGGGGGGTCCAAGAGACCCAGTACTTC

J: TRBJ2-3
D: TRBD2
size: .
V: TRBV6-2/TRBV6-3
CDR3: CASSRGLAGVLRTDTQYF
DNA: TGTGCCAGCAGCCGCGGACTAGCGGGGGTCCTCCGCACAGATACGCAGTATTTT